The present T cell receptor beta chain was sequenced within a study of blood T cell repertoires in COVID-19. Original handling: Estimation of nucleated cell counts relied on the amplification of reference gene primers. Sequenced by immunoSEQ multiplex PCR; TCRdb stores in-frame clones only, minus some. V, J and clone size were drawn from that table, and D and trimming were deduced from the DNA. The data hold tens of thousands of clones, with 80% to 90% observed a single time. Sequenced: peripheral blood. The TCR was taken from a human donor in a cohort sampled during active COVID-19.

The DNA of the CDR3 is TGTGCCAGCAGCGGTCAGTGGAACACTGAAGCTTTCTTT. Encoded protein: CASSGQWNTEAFF. The chain couples TRBV7-9 to TRBJ1-1; D is unclear. Germline values: CDR1 SEHNR, CDR2 FQNEAQ (reference sequence). The germline V and J ends were trimmed by 5 bases and 1 base, with 8 bases remaining between them. This CDR3 contains 13 residues.